Presented here are 10 T cell receptor beta chains from one specimen sequenced in a study of radiation and T cells in renal cell carcinoma. Produced via immunoSEQ multiplex PCR; TCRdb's table is partial and in-frame only. The sample has 150,000 or so clones, roughly 90% seen once. Noted time point: baseline pretreatment blood. Treatment here: 15 Gy SBRT to primary tumor, nephrectomy 4 weeks later. Sequencing used blood, obtained from a patient whose treatment included radiotherapy and nephrectomy. These receptors came from a woman aged 45 to 65 with renal cell carcinoma.

The chain couples TRBV6-6 to TRBJ2-7; TRBD2 agrees at 7 bases. The CDR3 spans 14 residues. Looked up from germline, CDR1 is MNHNY and CDR2 is SVGAGI (reference sequence). Trimming cost V 8 bases and J 3 bases; bases outside gene matches: 10. CDR3 loop: CASGLAVRLYEQYF. The CDR3 DNA sequence: TGTGCCAGCGGCCTAGCGGTGCGCCTCTACGAGCAGTACTTC.

The chain combines TRBV9 with TRBJ2-3, with D maybe TRBD1 (5 bases). The CDR3 runs to 12 residues. V lost 3 bases and J 5 bases, leaving 7 bases between the germline ends. In germline, CDR1 is SGDLS, CDR2 YYNGEE. The CDR3 loop reads CASSGGRDTQYF. The DNA of the CDR3 is TGTGCCAGCAGCGGGGGCCGAGATACGCAGTATTTT.

As DNA, the CDR3 is TGTGCCAGCAGCTTGGCAGACAGGGGGCCCCATGGAGGCTACACCTTC. Residues: CASSLADRGPHGGYTF. This chain uses TRBV5-5 with TRBJ1-2; 10 bases fit TRBD1. The CDR3 contains 16 residues. Per the germline V gene, CDR1 is SGHKS and CDR2 is YYEKEE (reference sequence). Losses at the gene ends were 0 bases for V and 8 bases for J; bases not matched to a gene: 10.

The V gene is TRBV18, the J gene TRBJ2-7, with TRBD1 identical over 7 bases. The germline gives CDR1 KGHSH, CDR2 LQKENI. Trimming cost V 2 bases and J 10 bases; bases outside gene matches: 8. There are 13 residues in the CDR3. The CDR3 region has the DNA TGTGCCAGCTCACCAGGGACAGAGCTGGATCAGTACTTC. Translated: CASSPGTELDQYF.

The rearrangement joins TRBV25-1 to TRBJ2-1; D is unclear. V shed 6 bases and J shed 4 bases, with 4 bases lying between them. From germline, CDR1 is MGHDK and CDR2 SYGVNS. CDR3 length: 11 residues. The DNA of the CDR3 is TGTGCCAGCAGGGCATACAATGAGCAGTTCTTC. Its translation is CASRAYNEQFF.

The genes are TRBV19 and TRBJ2-3; 9 nucleotides match TRBD2. Unmatched junction bases numbered 7, after V lost 4 bases and J lost 2 bases. The CDR3 contains 16 residues. CDR1 and CDR2 (germline): LNHDA, SQIVND (reference sequence). Here the CDR3 DNA reads TGTGCCAGTAGTACCTCAGCGGGGGGCCTCACAGATACGCAGTATTTT. This sequence encodes CASSTSAGGLTDTQYF.

The chain couples TRBV20-1 to TRBJ2-3; a possible D gene is TRBD2 (5 bases). Germline-derived CDR1 and CDR2 are DFQATT and SNEGSKA (reference sequence). The CDR3 is made up of 11 amino acids. Trimming removed 2 bases from V and 5 bases from J, with 5 bases in between. DNA of the CDR3: TGCAGTGCTAGACGGGGAGATACGCAGTATTTT. Translation: CSARRGDTQYF.

The chain joins TRBV27 to TRBJ2-7; D may be TRBD1 (5 bases). With 2 bases removed from V and 2 bases from J, the gap between germline ends came to 13 bases. Germline CDR1 MNHEY, CDR2 SMNVEV (reference sequence). The CDR3 has 15 amino acids. CDR3 region: CASSLATTRAYEQYF. The DNA for the CDR3 is TGTGCCAGCAGTTTAGCAACGACCAGGGCCTACGAGCAGTACTTC.

The chain employs TRBV7-8 and TRBJ2-3; 7 bases align to TRBD2. The ends lost 5 bases at V and 5 bases at J; junction bases unmatched: 13. The germline CDR1 and CDR2 sequences are SGHVS and FQNEAQ. This CDR3 is 16 amino acids long. This chain's CDR3 is CASSTLQTSQLDTQYF. The CDR3 bases are TGTGCCAGCAGCACACTTCAGACTAGCCAGTTAGATACGCAGTATTTT.

This chain joins TRBV2 and TRBJ2-5; TRBD1 matches at 9 bases. This CDR3 contains 14 residues. Germline assignment: CDR1 SNHLY and CDR2 FYNNEI. V gave up 8 bases and J gave up 1 base; unmatched junction bases: 5. CDR3 nucleotide sequence: TGTGCCAGCGGGGGACAGGGAATCCAAGAGACCCAGTACTTC. Translated: CASGGQGIQETQYF.